The rows below give T cell receptor beta chains drawn from one sample of a study of blood T cell repertoires in COVID-19. This table comes from immunoSEQ multiplex PCR, and its TCRdb copy is limited to in-frame clones, with some not included. The data contain about 81,000 clones, 85% to 90% of them singletons. Sequencing used peripheral blood. The receptors shown here come from a woman of 80 years or more with acute or convalescent COVID-19. Each CDR3 is given with its conserved first and last residue. A D gene is named only where the DNA matches it firmly. Where a row states a size, it is once, few, many or the class of an expanded clone; other rows omit it.

v_gene	d_gene	abundance	j_gene	CDR3aa	CDR3nt
TRBV30	NA	NA	TRBJ2-5	CAWSVDSQETQYF	TGTGCCTGGAGTGTAGACAGCCAAGAGACCCAGTACTTC
TRBV4-2	NA	few	TRBJ1-1	CASSHLGRGNTEAFF	TGTGCCAGCAGCCATCTAGGCCGGGGAAACACTGAAGCTTTCTTT
TRBV5-1	NA	NA	TRBJ2-5	CASSLNPSGSGETQYF	TGCGCCAGCAGCTTGAACCCCTCGGGATCCGGAGAGACCCAGTACTTC
TRBV15	NA	NA	TRBJ2-7	CATSRGSSYEQYF	TGTGCCACCAGCAGGGGGAGCTCCTACGAGCAGTACTTC
TRBV7-2	NA	NA	TRBJ1-1	CASNRGGMNTEAFF	TGTGCCAGCAACCGTGGGGGCATGAACACTGAAGCTTTCTTT
TRBV6-4	TRBD2	few	TRBJ2-1	CASSEPGLAGGSVNEQFF	TGTGCCAGCAGTGAACCAGGACTAGCGGGAGGCTCCGTCAATGAGCAGTTCTTC
TRBV12-3/TRBV12-4	NA	NA	TRBJ2-2	CASSLAFTGELFF	TGTGCCAGCAGTTTAGCCTTCACCGGGGAGCTGTTTTTT
TRBV7-2	NA	NA	TRBJ1-5	CASSKAAVNQPQHF	TGTGCCAGCAGTAAAGCGGCAGTTAATCAGCCCCAGCATTTT
TRBV3-1/TRBV3-2	NA	NA	TRBJ1-2	CASSQGRGRATF	TGTGCCAGCAGCCAAGGGCGGGGCAGGGCAACCTTC
TRBV5-5	TRBD2	NA	TRBJ2-5	CASSGTSGRGQETQYF	TGTGCCAGCAGCGGGACTAGCGGGAGGGGCCAAGAGACCCAGTACTTC
TRBV2	TRBD1	NA	TRBJ1-1	CASSDRQGGSNTEAFF	TGTGCCAGCAGTGATCGACAGGGGGGATCGAACACTGAAGCTTTCTTT
TRBV7-3	TRBD2	NA	TRBJ2-2	CASSTGLAGSWGTGELFF	TGTGCCAGCAGCACCGGACTAGCGGGATCCTGGGGCACCGGGGAGCTGTTTTTT
TRBV5-1	TRBD2	NA	TRBJ2-2	CASSTTGLRTGELFF	TGCGCCAGCAGCACCACGGGACTACGCACCGGGGAGCTGTTTTTT
TRBV27	TRBD2	few	TRBJ2-5	CASSLGWGGVRETQYF	TGTGCCAGCAGTTTGGGGTGGGGGGGAGTAAGAGAGACCCAGTACTTC
TRBV6-6	TRBD1	NA	TRBJ1-2	CASRSTTGGPYGYTF	TGTGCCAGCAGATCGACAACAGGGGGCCCATATGGCTACACCTTC
TRBV11-3	NA	NA	TRBJ2-2	CASSLESAGELFF	TGTGCCAGCAGCTTAGAATCGGCCGGGGAGCTGTTTTTT
TRBV6-6	TRBD1	NA	TRBJ1-1	CASRRLFSGQLNTEAFF	TGTGCCAGCAGACGACTCTTTTCGGGACAGCTGAACACTGAAGCTTTCTTT
TRBV6-6	TRBD2	NA	TRBJ2-7	CASSYGGSYEQYF	TGTGCCAGCAGTTACGGCGGGAGCTACGAGCAGTACTTC
TRBV2	NA	NA	TRBJ1-2	CASRATLTGGGYTF	TGTGCCAGCCGGGCGACTTTGACTGGAGGTGGCTACACCTTC
TRBV19	NA	NA	TRBJ1-5	CASSISVSNQPQHF	TGTGCCAGTAGTATCTCGGTTAGCAATCAGCCCCAGCATTTT
TRBV1	NA	few	TRBJ1-5	CTAPQTVDQPQHF	TGCACCGCCCCCCAAACGGTGGATCAGCCCCAGCATTTT
TRBV5-6	TRBD2	NA	TRBJ2-2	CASSPGGYNTGELFF	TGTGCCAGCAGCCCCGGGGGGTATAACACCGGGGAGCTGTTTTTT
TRBV2	NA	NA	TRBJ1-2	CAGRQYHGYTF	TGTGCCGGCAGACAGTACCATGGCTACACCTTC
TRBV7-3	TRBD2	NA	TRBJ2-3	CASSPGTSGSTDTQYF	TGTGCCAGCAGCCCCGGGACTAGCGGAAGCACAGATACGCAGTATTTT
TRBV18	TRBD1	NA	TRBJ2-3	CASSLWGTGEADTQYF	TGTGCCAGCTCACTTTGGGGGACAGGGGAAGCAGATACGCAGTATTTT
TRBV6-1	TRBD1	NA	TRBJ2-5	CASSAGDRGYQETQYF	TGTGCCAGCAGTGCAGGGGACAGGGGGTACCAAGAGACCCAGTACTTC
TRBV7-2	TRBD1	NA	TRBJ1-2	CASSLDRQGAYGYTF	TGTGCCAGCAGCTTAGACCGACAGGGGGCTTATGGCTACACCTTC
TRBV29-1	TRBD1	NA	TRBJ2-5	CSGDRAETQYF	TGCAGCGGTGACAGGGCCGAGACCCAGTACTTC
TRBV19	TRBD1	NA	TRBJ1-4	CASSMGQGARSEKLFF	TGTGCCAGTAGTATGGGGCAGGGGGCGCGGAGTGAAAAACTGTTTTTT
TRBV9	TRBD2	NA	TRBJ2-1	CASSVELAGDEQFF	TGTGCCAGCAGCGTAGAACTAGCGGGAGATGAGCAGTTCTTC
TRBV7-9	NA	NA	TRBJ2-5	CASSLGQTYQETQYF	TGTGCCAGCAGCTTAGGACAGACCTACCAAGAGACCCAGTACTTC
TRBV5-5	NA	NA	TRBJ1-6	CASSPADGRETLHF	TGTGCCAGCAGTCCAGCCGATGGGAGGGAAACCCTCCACTTT
TRBV28	TRBD2	NA	TRBJ2-7	CASSEASGISYEQYF	TGTGCCAGCAGTGAGGCTAGCGGGATTTCCTACGAGCAGTACTTC
TRBV5-4	NA	NA	TRBJ1-6	CASSFVSGEASSPLHF	TGTGCCAGCAGCTTCGTCTCAGGGGAAGCGAGCTCACCCCTCCACTTT
TRBV5-4	TRBD1	once	TRBJ2-5	CASSISGTGWETQYF	TGTGCCAGCAGCATCTCCGGGACAGGGTGGGAGACCCAGTACTTC
TRBV19	TRBD1	NA	TRBJ2-4	CASSAFGTGKLKNIQYF	TGTGCCAGTAGTGCGTTCGGGACAGGCAAACTCAAAAACATTCAGTACTTC
TRBV5-5	TRBD1	NA	TRBJ2-5	CASSSGTGGSETQYF	TGTGCCAGCAGCTCCGGGACAGGGGGCTCGGAGACCCAGTACTTC
TRBV6-5	TRBD2	once	TRBJ2-1	CASRLARYNEQFF	TGTGCCAGCAGACTAGCGCGTTACAATGAGCAGTTCTTC
TRBV7-3	NA	NA	TRBJ1-3	CASSLGIGNTIYF	TGTGCCAGCAGCTTAGGCATTGGAAACACCATATATTTT
TRBV6-6	TRBD2	NA	TRBJ2-1	CASSYKRTSDNEQFF	TGTGCCAGCAGTTACAAGAGGACTAGCGACAATGAGCAGTTCTTC
TRBV29-1	TRBD1	few	TRBJ1-4	CSAEGDREEKLFF	TGCAGCGCCGAGGGGGACAGGGAGGAAAAACTGTTTTTT
TRBV4-1	NA	NA	TRBJ1-1	CASRTGENTEAFF	TGCGCCAGCAGGACTGGTGAGAACACTGAAGCTTTCTTT
TRBV9	NA	NA	TRBJ2-1	CASSSAGTFYNEQFF	TGTGCCAGCAGCTCAGCCGGGACTTTCTACAATGAGCAGTTCTTC
TRBV6-5	TRBD2	NA	TRBJ2-7	CASSFGLAGLYEQYF	TGTGCCAGCAGTTTTGGACTAGCGGGGCTCTACGAGCAGTACTTC
TRBV18	NA	NA	TRBJ1-1	CASSPLNSVQEAFF	TGTGCCAGCTCACCACTTAATAGCGTTCAAGAAGCTTTCTTT
TRBV5-4	TRBD2	NA	TRBJ2-2	CASSQGLAGDTGELFF	TGTGCCAGCAGCCAGGGACTAGCGGGAGACACCGGGGAGCTGTTTTTT
TRBV3-1/TRBV3-2	NA	NA	TRBJ2-3	CASSQEGRGWVTDTQYF	TGTGCCAGCAGCCAAGAAGGCAGGGGATGGGTCACAGATACGCAGTATTTT
TRBV5-4	NA	NA	TRBJ2-3	CASSSGILGSTDTQYF	TGTGCCAGCAGCAGTGGCATACTAGGAAGCACAGATACGCAGTATTTT
TRBV2	NA	NA	TRBJ2-5	CASSRDIARETQYF	TGTGCCAGCTCTAGGGACATTGCAAGAGAGACCCAGTACTTC
TRBV19	TRBD1	NA	TRBJ1-1	CASSSQGARTEAFF	TGTGCCAGTAGTTCACAGGGGGCGCGGACTGAAGCTTTCTTT
TRBV7-2	TRBD1	NA	TRBJ1-6	CASSSGTGTLHSPLHF	TGTGCCAGCAGCTCGGGGACAGGGACGTTACATTCACCCCTCCACTTT
TRBV2	TRBD1	NA	TRBJ1-2	CARFSTGGAINYGYTF	TGTGCCAGATTTTCGACAGGGGGCGCGATTAACTATGGCTACACCTTC
TRBV5-6	NA	NA	TRBJ2-7	CASSFTGISYEQYF	TGTGCCAGCAGCTTTACAGGGATCTCCTACGAGCAGTACTTC
TRBV30	TRBD1	NA	TRBJ1-5	CAWSTGTGRNQPQHF	TGTGCCTGGAGTACCGGGACAGGGCGCAATCAGCCCCAGCATTTT
TRBV24-1	NA	NA	TRBJ2-5	CATSDEDTFQETQYF	TGTGCCACCAGTGATGAGGACACCTTCCAAGAGACCCAGTACTTC